Listed below are T cell receptor beta chains from one sample, sequenced in a study of T cell clonotyping in hematopoietic cell transplantation. Profiling relied on immunoSEQ multiplex PCR, and the TCRdb table lists in-frame clones only, not all of them. The repertoire holds approximately 7,200 clones, with more than 70% as singletons. Sample: PBMCs, taken 100 days after allogeneic stem cell transplant. The receptor set was obtained from a young adult male patient who had an allogeneic stem cell transplant from a related donor, so the T cells may come from the graft donor. Some clones in this sample may be carry-over from other donors' samples. The CDR3 runs from the conserved cysteine through the conserved F or W. D genes are given only for firm matches. Clone size, where shown, is once, few, many, or a class for clones that have expanded.

DNA: TGTGCCAGCAGCTCCCGGACAGGGGGAGAGACCCAGTACTTC; CDR3: CASSSRTGGETQYF; J: TRBJ2-5; V: TRBV7-9; D: TRBD1; size: .
DNA: TGTGCCAGCAGCTTCAACCCAGGGGCAAGCACTGAAGCTTTCTTT; CDR3: CASSFNPGASTEAFF; J: TRBJ1-1; V: TRBV7-6; D: .; size: once
DNA: TGTGCCAGCAGCTTAGTCCCTCAGGGGCGTTCAACGCAGTATTTT; CDR3: CASSLVPQGRSTQYF; J: TRBJ2-3; V: TRBV7-2; D: .; size: .
DNA: TGTGCCAGCAGCCCGCCGGGACTAGCTTCGGATACGCAGTATTTT; CDR3: CASSPPGLASDTQYF; J: TRBJ2-3; V: TRBV11-2; D: TRBD2; size: .
DNA: TGTGCCAGCAGCTTAGCGCATGGGAGCAGAGATACGCAGTATTTT; CDR3: CASSLAHGSRDTQYF; J: TRBJ2-3; V: TRBV7-2; D: .; size: .
DNA: TGTGCCAGCAGTTTATTCGCTATAAAAGGACAGGAGACCGGGGAGCTGTTTTTT; CDR3: CASSLFAIKGQETGELFF; J: TRBJ2-2; V: TRBV27; D: TRBD1; size: .
DNA: TGTGCCATCAGTGATCAGCTAGAAGGAGCTTTCTTT; CDR3: CAISDQLEGAFF; J: TRBJ1-1; V: TRBV10-3; D: .; size: .
DNA: TGCGCCAGCAGCTTGGCCGAGGCAGCTTCAGGGGGCTACACCTTC; CDR3: CASSLAEAASGGYTF; J: TRBJ1-2; V: TRBV5-1; D: .; size: .
DNA: TGTGCCAGCAATCTTTTCGGGACGGGAGCAGATACGCAGTATTTT; CDR3: CASNLFGTGADTQYF; J: TRBJ2-3; V: TRBV2; D: .; size: .
DNA: TGTGCCAGCAGCTCAGGGGACAGGGCTGTTTTCTTT; CDR3: CASSSGDRAVFF; J: TRBJ1-1; V: TRBV27; D: TRBD1; size: .
DNA: TGTGCCACCAGCAGAGATCGGGAGGGACCTAATGAAAAACTGTTTTTT; CDR3: CATSRDREGPNEKLFF; J: TRBJ1-4; V: TRBV15; D: .; size: .
DNA: TGCGCCAGCAGCAACCCGGGACAGATGAACACTGAAGCTTTCTTT; CDR3: CASSNPGQMNTEAFF; J: TRBJ1-1; V: TRBV4-1; D: TRBD1; size: .
DNA: TGCGCCAGCAGCTTGGCCTCCCAAGCGGTGGATACGCAGTATTTT; CDR3: CASSLASQAVDTQYF; J: TRBJ2-3; V: TRBV5-1; D: .; size: .
DNA: TGTGCCAGCAGTTTCACAGGGGAAGGGGCCAACGTCCTGACTTTC; CDR3: CASSFTGEGANVLTF; J: TRBJ2-6; V: TRBV6-4; D: TRBD1; size: .
DNA: TGTGCCAGCAGCCCAAGTGCTAGCACAGATACGCAGTATTTT; CDR3: CASSPSASTDTQYF; J: TRBJ2-3; V: TRBV9; D: .; size: .
DNA: TGCGCCAGCAGCCAACTACTAGCACTCGGGAACAATGAGCAGTTCTTC; CDR3: CASSQLLALGNNEQFF; J: TRBJ2-1; V: TRBV4-3; D: .; size: .
DNA: TGTGCCAGCAGCTCAATGGGACAAACTAGCAATCAGCCCCAGCATTTT; CDR3: CASSSMGQTSNQPQHF; J: TRBJ1-5; V: TRBV7-8; D: .; size: .